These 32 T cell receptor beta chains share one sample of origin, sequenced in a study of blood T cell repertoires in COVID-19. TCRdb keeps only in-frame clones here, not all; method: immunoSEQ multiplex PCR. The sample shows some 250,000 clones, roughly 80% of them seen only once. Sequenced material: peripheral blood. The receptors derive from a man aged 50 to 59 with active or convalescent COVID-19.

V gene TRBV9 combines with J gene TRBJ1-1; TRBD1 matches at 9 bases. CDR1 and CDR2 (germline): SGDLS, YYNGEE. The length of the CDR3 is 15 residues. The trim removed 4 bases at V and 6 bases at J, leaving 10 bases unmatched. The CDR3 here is CASSTGQGRIAEAFF. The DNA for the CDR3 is TGTGCCAGCAGCACCGGACAGGGGAGAATCGCTGAAGCTTTCTTT.

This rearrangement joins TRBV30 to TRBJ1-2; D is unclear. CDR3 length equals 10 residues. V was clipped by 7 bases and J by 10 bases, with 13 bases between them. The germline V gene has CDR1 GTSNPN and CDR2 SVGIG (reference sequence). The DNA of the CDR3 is TGTGCCTTTACGGGTCCCCACTACACCTTC. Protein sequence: CAFTGPHYTF.

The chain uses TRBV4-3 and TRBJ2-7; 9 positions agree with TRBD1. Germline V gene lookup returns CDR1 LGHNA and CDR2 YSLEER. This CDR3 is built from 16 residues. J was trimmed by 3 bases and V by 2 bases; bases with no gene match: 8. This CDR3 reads CASSQYPGQGFYEQYF. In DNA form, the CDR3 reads TGCGCCAGCAGCCAATATCCGGGACAGGGATTCTACGAGCAGTACTTC.

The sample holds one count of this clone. The CDR3 protein is CAISDGTGGGKLFF. The CDR3, as DNA: TGTGCCATCAGTGACGGGACAGGGGGAGGAAAACTGTTTTTT. V gene TRBV10-3 combines with J gene TRBJ1-4, with 11 bases that match TRBD1. The germline V gene has CDR1 ENHRY and CDR2 SYGVKD. The CDR3 runs to 14 residues. V lost 3 bases to trimming and J lost 10 bases; unmatched junction nucleotides: 4.

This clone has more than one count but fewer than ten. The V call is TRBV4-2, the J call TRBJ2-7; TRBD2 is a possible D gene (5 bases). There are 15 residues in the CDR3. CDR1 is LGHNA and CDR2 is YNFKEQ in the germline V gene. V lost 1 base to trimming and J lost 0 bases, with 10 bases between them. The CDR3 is CASSQGGPSSYEQYF. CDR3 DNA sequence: TGTGCCAGCAGCCAAGGCGGGCCCAGCTCCTACGAGCAGTACTTC.

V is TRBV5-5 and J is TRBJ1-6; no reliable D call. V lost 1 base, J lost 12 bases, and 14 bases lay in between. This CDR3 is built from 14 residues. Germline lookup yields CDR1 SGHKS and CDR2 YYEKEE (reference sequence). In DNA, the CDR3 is TGTGCCAGCAGCTTGATGGTAAATAGTCAACCCCTCCACTTT. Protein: CASSLMVNSQPLHF. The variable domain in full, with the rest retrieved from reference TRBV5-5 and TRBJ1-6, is DAGVTQSPTHLIKTRGQQVTLRCSPISGHKSVSWYQQVLGQGPQFIFQYYEKEERGRGNFPDRFSARQFPNYSSELNVNALLLGDSALYLCASSLMVNSQPLHFGNGTRLTVT.

In DNA form, the CDR3 reads TGTGCCTGGAGTCAGGGGGGCACTGAAGCTTTCTTT. Translation gives CAWSQGGTEAFF. The gene calls are TRBV30 and TRBJ1-1, with 7 bases aligning to TRBD1. The J segment lost 4 bases and the V segment lost 2 bases, leaving 1 base of the junction unmatched. Germline V gene sequence: CDR1 GTSNPN, CDR2 SVGIG (reference sequence). The CDR3 length is 12 residues.

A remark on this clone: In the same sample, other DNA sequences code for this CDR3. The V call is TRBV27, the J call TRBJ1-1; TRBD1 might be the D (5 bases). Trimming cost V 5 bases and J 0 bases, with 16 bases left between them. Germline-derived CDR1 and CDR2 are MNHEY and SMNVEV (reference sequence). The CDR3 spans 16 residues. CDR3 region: CASSNRRGTVNTEAFF. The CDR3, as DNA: TGTGCCAGCAGTAATCGCCGCGGGACGGTGAACACTGAAGCTTTCTTT.

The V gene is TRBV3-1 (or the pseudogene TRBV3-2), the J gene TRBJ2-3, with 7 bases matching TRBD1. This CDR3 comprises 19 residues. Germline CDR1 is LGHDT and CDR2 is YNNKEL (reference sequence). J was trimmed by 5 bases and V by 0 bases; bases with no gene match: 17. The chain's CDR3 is CASSQDLWADRVGGDTQYF. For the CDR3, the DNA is TGTGCCAGCAGCCAAGATCTGTGGGCAGACAGGGTTGGTGGAGATACGCAGTATTTT.

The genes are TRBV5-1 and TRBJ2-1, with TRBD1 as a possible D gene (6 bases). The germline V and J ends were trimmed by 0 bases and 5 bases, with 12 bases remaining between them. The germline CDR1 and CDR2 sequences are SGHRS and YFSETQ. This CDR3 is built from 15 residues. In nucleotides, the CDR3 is TGCGCCAGCAGCTTGGTTACAGGGACCAACAATGAGCAGTTCTTC. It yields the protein CASSLVTGTNNEQFF.

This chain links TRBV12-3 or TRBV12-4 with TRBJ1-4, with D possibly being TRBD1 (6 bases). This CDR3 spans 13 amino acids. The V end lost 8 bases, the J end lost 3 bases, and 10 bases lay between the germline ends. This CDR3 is CASLEGANEKLFF. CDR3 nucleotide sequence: TGTGCCAGCCTTGAGGGGGCTAATGAAAAACTGTTTTTT.

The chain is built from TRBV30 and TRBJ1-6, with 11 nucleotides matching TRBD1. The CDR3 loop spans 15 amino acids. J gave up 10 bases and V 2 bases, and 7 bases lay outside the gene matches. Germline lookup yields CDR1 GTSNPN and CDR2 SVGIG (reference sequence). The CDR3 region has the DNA TGTGCCTGGAGTAGCGGGACAGGGGGTAGATCACCCCTCCACTTT. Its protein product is CAWSSGTGGRSPLHF.

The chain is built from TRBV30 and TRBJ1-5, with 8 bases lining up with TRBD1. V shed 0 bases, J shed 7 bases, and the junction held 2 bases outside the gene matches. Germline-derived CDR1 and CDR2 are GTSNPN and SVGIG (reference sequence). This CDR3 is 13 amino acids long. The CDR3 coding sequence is TGTGCCTGGAGTGTACAGGGGGGACAGCCCCAGCATTTT. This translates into CAWSVQGGQPQHF. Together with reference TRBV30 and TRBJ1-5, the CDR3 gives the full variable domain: SQTIHQWPATLVQPVGSPLSLECTVEGTSNPNLYWYRQAAGRGLQLLFYSVGIGQISSEVPQNLSASRPQDRQFILSSKKLLLSDSGFYLCAWSVQGGQPQHFGDGTRLSIL.

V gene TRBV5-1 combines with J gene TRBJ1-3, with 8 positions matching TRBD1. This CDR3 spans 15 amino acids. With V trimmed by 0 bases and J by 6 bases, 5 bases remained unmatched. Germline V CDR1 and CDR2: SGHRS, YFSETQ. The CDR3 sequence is CASSLDGQGLNTIYF. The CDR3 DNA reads TGCGCCAGCAGCTTGGACGGACAGGGTTTAAACACCATATATTTT. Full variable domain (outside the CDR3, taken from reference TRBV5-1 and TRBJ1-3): KAGVTQTPRYLIKTRGQQVTLSCSPISGHRSVSWYQQTPGQGLQFLFEYFSETQRNKGNFPGRFSGRQFSNSRSEMNVSTLELGDSALYLCASSLDGQGLNTIYFGEGSWLTVV.

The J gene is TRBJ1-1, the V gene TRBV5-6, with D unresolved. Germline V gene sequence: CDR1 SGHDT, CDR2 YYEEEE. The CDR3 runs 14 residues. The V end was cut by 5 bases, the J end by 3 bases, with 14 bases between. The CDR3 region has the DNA TGTGCCAGCAGACAAAATCGGGGAGACACTGAAGCTTTCTTT. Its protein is CASRQNRGDTEAFF.

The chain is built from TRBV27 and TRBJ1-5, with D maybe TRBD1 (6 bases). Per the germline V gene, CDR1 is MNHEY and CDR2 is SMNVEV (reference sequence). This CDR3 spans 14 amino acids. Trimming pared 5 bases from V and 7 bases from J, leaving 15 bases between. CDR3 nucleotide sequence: TGTGCCAGCAGTCAGAGTACAGGGTACCAGCCCCAGCATTTT. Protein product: CASSQSTGYQPQHF.

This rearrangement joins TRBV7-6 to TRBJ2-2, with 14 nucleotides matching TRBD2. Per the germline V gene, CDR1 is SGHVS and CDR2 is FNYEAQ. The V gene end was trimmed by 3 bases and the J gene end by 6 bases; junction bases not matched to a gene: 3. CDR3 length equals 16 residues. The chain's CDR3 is CASSLKTSGGAGELFF. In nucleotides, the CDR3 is TGTGCCAGCAGCTTGAAGACTAGCGGGGGGGCCGGGGAGCTGTTTTTT.

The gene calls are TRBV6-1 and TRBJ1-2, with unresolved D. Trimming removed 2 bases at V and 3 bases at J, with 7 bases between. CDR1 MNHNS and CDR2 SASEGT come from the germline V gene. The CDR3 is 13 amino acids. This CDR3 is CASSEQVHYGYTF. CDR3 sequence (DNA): TGTGCCAGCAGTGAACAGGTCCACTATGGCTACACCTTC.

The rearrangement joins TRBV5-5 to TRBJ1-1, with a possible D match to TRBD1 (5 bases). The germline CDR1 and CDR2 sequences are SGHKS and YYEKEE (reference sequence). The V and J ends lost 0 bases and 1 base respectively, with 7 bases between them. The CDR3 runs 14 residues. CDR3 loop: CASSLATANTEAFF. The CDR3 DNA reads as TGTGCCAGCAGCTTGGCGACAGCGAACACTGAAGCTTTCTTT.

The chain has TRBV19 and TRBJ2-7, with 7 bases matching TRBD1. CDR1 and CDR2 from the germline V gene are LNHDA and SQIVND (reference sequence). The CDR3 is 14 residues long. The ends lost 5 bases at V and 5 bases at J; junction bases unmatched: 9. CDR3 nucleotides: TGTGCCAGTAGTTCATCAAACAGGGGCGACGAGCAGTACTTC. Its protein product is CASSSSNRGDEQYF.

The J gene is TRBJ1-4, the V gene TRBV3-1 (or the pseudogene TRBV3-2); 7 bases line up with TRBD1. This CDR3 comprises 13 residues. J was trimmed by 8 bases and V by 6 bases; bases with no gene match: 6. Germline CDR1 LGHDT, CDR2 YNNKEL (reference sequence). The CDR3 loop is CASRHRGEEKLFF. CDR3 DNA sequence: TGTGCCAGCAGGCACAGGGGAGAAGAAAAACTGTTTTTT.

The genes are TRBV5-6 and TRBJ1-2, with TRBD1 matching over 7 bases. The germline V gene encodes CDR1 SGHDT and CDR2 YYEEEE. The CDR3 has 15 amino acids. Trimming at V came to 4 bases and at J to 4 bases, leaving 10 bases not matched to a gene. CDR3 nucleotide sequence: TGTGCCAGCAGCCCATGGACCCGGGACAGCTATGGCTACACCTTC. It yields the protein CASSPWTRDSYGYTF.

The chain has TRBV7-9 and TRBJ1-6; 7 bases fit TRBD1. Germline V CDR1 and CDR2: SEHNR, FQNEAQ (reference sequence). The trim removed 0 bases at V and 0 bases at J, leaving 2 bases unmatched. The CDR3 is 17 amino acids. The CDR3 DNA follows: TGTGCCAGCAGCTTAGCGGCAGGGGGCTCCTATAATTCACCCCTCCACTTT. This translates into CASSLAAGGSYNSPLHF.

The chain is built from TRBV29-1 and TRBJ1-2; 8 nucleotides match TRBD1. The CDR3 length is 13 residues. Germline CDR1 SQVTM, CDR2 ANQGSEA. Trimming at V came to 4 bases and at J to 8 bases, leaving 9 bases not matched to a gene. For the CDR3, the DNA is TGCAGCGTTGTTAATCAGGGGGCGAGGGGCTACACCTTC. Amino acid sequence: CSVVNQGARGYTF.

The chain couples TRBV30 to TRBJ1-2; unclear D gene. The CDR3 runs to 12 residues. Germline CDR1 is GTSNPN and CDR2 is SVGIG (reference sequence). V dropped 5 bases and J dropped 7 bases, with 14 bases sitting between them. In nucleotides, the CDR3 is TGTGCCTGGGGGGTGGCGGTCCCTGGCTACACCTTC. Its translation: CAWGVAVPGYTF.

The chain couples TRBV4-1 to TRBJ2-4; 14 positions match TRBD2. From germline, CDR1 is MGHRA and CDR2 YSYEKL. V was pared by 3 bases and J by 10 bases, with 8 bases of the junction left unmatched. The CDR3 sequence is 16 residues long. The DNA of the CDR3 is TGCGCCAGCAGCCAGTCCGGGACTAGCGGGGGCCGAATTCAGTACTTC. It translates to CASSQSGTSGGRIQYF.

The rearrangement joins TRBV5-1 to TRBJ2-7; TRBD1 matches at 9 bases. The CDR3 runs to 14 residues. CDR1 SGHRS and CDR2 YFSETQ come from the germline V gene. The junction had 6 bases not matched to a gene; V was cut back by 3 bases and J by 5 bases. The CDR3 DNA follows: TGCGCCAGCAGCTCCGGGACAGGGTTAGACGAGCAGTACTTC. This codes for CASSSGTGLDEQYF.

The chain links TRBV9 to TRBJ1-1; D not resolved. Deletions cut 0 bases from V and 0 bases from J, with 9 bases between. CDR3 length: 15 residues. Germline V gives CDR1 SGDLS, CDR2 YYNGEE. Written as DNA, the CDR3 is TGTGCCAGCAGCGTAGCCCAATTCATGAACACTGAAGCTTTCTTT. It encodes CASSVAQFMNTEAFF.

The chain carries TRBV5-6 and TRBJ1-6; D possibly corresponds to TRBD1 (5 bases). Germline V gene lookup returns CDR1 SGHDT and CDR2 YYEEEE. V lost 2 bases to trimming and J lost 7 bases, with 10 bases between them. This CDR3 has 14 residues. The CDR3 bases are TGTGCCAGCAGCTTTCAGGGTAACAATTCACCCCTCCACTTT. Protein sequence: CASSFQGNNSPLHF. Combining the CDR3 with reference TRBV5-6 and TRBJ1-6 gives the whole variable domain DAGVTQSPTHLIKTRGQQVTLRCSPKSGHDTVSWYQQALGQGPQFIFQYYEEEERQRGNFPDRFSGHQFPNYSSELNVNALLLGDSALYLCASSFQGNNSPLHFGNGTRLTVT.

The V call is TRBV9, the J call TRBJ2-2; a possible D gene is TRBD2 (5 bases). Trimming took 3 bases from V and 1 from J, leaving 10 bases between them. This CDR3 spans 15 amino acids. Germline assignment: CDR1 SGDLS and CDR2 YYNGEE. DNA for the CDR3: TGTGCCAGCAGCGCCGCCGGGGTGAACACCGGGGAGCTGTTTTTT. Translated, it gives CASSAAGVNTGELFF.

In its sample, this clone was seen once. In nucleotides, the CDR3 is TGTGCCAGCTCACCTCTTGAAGGGGCAGGGAATGAAAAACTGTTTTTT. It encodes CASSPLEGAGNEKLFF. The chain joins TRBV18 to TRBJ1-4, with a tentative D call TRBD1 (5 bases). Germline V gene lookup returns CDR1 KGHSH and CDR2 LQKENI. Trimming took 3 bases from V and 5 from J, leaving 16 bases between them. The CDR3 has 16 residues.

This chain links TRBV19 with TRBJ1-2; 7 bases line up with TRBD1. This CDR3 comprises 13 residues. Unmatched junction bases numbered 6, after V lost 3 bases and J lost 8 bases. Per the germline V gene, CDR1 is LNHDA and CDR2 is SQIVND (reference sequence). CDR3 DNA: TGTGCCAGTAGTATCGACAGGGTAGGAGGCTACACCTTC. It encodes CASSIDRVGGYTF.